This TCR beta chain was identified during a study of graft-versus-host responses after intestinal transplantation (dated by TCRdb to 2020 to 2022). Context from the whole study: Recipients received multivisceral, liver-intestinal, or isolated intestinal transplants. A peak of at least 4% donor T cells among recipient peripheral blood mononuclear cells was the definition used for donor T cell macrochimerism. Instead of going to the commercial service, samples from three later patients were sequenced in-house on an Illumina MiSeq and processed with MiXCR. Bulk TCR-beta CDR3 sequencing was used to track graft-versus-host and host-versus-graft alloreactive T cell clones in the graft, circulation and bone marrow after intestinal transplantation. The cohort enrolled approximately 24 intestinal transplant recipients including one retransplant, and a few patients lacking pretransplant specimens were excluded. All recipients received anti-thymocyte globulin induction followed by maintenance tacrolimus and steroids for approximately 3 years. To identify alloreactive clones, pre-transplant mixed lymphocyte reaction products were sequenced and compared with unstimulated pre-transplant donor and recipient T cells.

CDR1 and CDR2, per the germline V gene (reference sequence), are LNHNV and YYDKDF. Trimming costs V 1 base and J 5 bases, and their ends lie 8 bases apart. Taken from cysteine to phenylalanine, the CDR3 has 13 residues. The retained sequence is limited to the CDR3, 39 bases, with the frame set at the first base. Worth noting for this clone: Its antigen specificity is not known. Base qualities are not provided; no much larger clone lies one nucleotide away.

Library construction relied on the immunoSEQ multiplex PCR assay. For most patients, genomic DNA was isolated using the Qiagen DNeasy Blood and Tissue Kit and was shipped frozen to Adaptive Biotechnologies for TCR sequencing. For most patients, genomic DNA was subjected to high-throughput TCR-beta CDR3 sequencing by Adaptive Biotechnologies. The original pipeline was this. TCR sequencing data were retrieved from Adaptive's ImmunoSEQ software for 15 to 20 patients, whereas a few other patients were processed with MiXCR and VDJtools. To correct CD4 versus CD8 sorting errors, any sequence found in both subsets at a frequency ratio below 5:1 was removed. CDR3 nucleotide sequences shared between donor and recipient were removed because their origin could not be assigned. Alloreactive clones required at least 2-fold expansion over unstimulated cells and minimum CFSE-low frequency of 0.002% (template counts) or 0.001% (read counts). Clones detected in sequenced pre-transplant spleen, lymph node, or MLR CFSE-low populations of the donor or recipient were defined as mappable. The cumulative frequency of alloreactive clones was calculated as a percentage of all sequences, weighted by copy number. Entries here come from immuneACCESS through TCRdb and include only in-frame sequences with V and J called. Some clones fail to appear in such tables; in the studies checked, an unresolved V gene covers under half of the shortfall, and the cause of the remainder is unknown. V, J and clone size derive from that table, while D and trimming were established from the DNA sequence. The sample profile shows some 110,000 clones; approximately 92% of them were found once. The top ten clonotypes cover about 0.2% of the sample.

What the authors observed across the whole study: GvH clones were detected in recipient bone marrow, and some of these GvH clones were observed earlier in ileal mucosa or blood, consistent with an intestinal mucosal origin. In patients with donor T cell macrochimerism, the allografts had high GvH to HvG T cell clonal ratios. The relatively low number and heterogeneity of intestinal transplant patients limited the conclusions. Early after transplant, declines in HvG clones were associated with peak levels of circulating GvH clones.

The label giving this sample's time point can be read as: cells obtained before transplantation from donor or recipient. CD3+CD4+ and CD3+CD8+ populations were FACS-sorted from unstimulated pre-transplant donor and recipient cells taken from spleen or lymph nodes. The chain employs TRBV15 and TRBJ2-5, with the D gene call left open. The clonotype comes from a human donor who was the organ donor for an intestinal transplant. Sequenced material: unstimulated CD4+ T cells sorted from spleen or lymph node cells, taken before transplant. This receptor carries the CDR3 CATSRVGMETQYF. The DNA sequence is as follows: TGTGCCACCAGCAGAGTGGGGATGGAGACCCAGTACTTC.